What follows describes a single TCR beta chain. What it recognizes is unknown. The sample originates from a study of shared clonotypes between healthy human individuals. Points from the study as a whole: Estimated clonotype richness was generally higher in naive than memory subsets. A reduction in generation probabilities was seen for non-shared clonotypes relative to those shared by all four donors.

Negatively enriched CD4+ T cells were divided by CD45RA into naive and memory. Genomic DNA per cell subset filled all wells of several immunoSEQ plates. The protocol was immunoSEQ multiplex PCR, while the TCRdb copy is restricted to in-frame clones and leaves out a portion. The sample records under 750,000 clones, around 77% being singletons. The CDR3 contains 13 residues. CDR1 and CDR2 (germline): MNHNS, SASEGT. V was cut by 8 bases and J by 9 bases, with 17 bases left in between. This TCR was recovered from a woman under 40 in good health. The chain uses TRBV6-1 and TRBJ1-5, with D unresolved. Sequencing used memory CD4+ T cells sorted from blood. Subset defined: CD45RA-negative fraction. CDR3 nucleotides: TGTGCCAGCCGACTAATCGGCGGTGCGCCCCAGCATTTT. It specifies CASRLIGGAPQHF.